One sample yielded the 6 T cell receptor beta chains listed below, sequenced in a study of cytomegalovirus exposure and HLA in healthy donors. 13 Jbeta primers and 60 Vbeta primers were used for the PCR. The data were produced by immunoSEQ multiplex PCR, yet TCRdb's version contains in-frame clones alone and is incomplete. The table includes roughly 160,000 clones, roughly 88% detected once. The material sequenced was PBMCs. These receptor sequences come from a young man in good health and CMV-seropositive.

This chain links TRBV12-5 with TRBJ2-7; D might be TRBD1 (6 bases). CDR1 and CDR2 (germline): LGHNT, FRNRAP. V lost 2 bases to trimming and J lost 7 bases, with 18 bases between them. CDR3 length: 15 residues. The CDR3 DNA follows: TGTGCTAGTGGTTTGCAAACAGGGACCCGCCTGGAGCAGTACTTC. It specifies CASGLQTGTRLEQYF.

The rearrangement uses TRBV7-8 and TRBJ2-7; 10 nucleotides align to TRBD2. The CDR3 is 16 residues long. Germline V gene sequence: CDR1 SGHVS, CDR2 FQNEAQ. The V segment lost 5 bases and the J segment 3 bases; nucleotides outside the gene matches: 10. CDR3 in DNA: TGTGCCAGCAGCCCACGTGCTAGCGGGGGCCGCTACGAGCAGTACTTC. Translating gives CASSPRASGGRYEQYF.

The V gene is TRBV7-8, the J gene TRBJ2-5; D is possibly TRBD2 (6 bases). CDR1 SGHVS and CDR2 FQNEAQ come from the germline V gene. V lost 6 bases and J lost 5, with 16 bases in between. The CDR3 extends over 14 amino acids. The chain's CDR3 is CASRGRGIGETQYF. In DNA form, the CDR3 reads TGTGCCAGCAGGGGGCGGGGTATAGGGGAGACCCAGTACTTC. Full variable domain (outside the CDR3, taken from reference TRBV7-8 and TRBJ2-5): GAGVSQSPRYKVAKRGQDVALRCDPISGHVSLFWYQQALGQGPEFLTYFQNEAQLDKSGLPSDRFFAERPEGSVSTLKIQRTQQEDSAVYLCASRGRGIGETQYFGPGTRLLVL.

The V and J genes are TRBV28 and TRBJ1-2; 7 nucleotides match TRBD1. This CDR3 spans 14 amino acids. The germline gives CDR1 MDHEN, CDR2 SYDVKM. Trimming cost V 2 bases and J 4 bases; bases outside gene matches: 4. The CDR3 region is CASSLARQGYGYTF. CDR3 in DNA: TGTGCCAGCAGTTTAGCCCGACAGGGCTATGGCTACACCTTC.

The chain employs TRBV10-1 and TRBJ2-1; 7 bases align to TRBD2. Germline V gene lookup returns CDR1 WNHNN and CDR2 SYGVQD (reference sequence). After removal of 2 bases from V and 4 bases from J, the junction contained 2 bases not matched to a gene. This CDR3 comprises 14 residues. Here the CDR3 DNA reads TGCGCCAGCAGTGAGGCGGGGGTGTACAATGAGCAGTTCTTC. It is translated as CASSEAGVYNEQFF.

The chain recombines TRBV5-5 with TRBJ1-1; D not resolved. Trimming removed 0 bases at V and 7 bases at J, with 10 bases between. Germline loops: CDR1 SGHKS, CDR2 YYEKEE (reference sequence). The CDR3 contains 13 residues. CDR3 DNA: TGTGCCAGCAGCTTGGCGAGGATAAATGAAGCTTTCTTT. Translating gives CASSLARINEAFF.